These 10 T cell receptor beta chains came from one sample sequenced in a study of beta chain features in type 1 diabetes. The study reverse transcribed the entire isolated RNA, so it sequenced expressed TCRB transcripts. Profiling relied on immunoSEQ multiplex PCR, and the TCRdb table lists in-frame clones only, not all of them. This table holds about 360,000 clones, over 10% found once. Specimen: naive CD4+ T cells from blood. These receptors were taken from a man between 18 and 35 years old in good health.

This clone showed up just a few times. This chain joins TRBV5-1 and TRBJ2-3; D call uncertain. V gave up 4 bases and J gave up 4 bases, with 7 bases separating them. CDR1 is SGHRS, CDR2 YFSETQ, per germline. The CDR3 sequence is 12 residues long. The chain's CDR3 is CASSLEADTQYF. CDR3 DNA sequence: TGCGCCAGCAGCCTAGAGGCAGATACGCAGTATTTT. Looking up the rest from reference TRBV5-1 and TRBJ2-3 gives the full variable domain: KAGVTQTPRYLIKTRGQQVTLSCSPISGHRSVSWYQQTPGQGLQFLFEYFSETQRNKGNFPGRFSGRQFSNSRSEMNVSTLELGDSALYLCASSLEADTQYFGPGTRLTVL.

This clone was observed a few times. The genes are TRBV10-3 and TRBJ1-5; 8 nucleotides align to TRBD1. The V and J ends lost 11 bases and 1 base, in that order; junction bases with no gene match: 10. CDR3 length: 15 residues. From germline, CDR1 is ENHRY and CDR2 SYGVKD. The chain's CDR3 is CAAKGAGGSNQPQHF. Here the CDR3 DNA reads TGTGCCGCCAAGGGGGCAGGGGGCAGCAATCAGCCCCAGCATTTT.

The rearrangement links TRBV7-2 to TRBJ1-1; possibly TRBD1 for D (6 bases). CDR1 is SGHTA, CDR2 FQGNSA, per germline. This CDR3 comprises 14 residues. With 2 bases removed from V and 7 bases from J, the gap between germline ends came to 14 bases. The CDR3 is CASSLILDSDEAFF. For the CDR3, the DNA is TGTGCCAGCAGCTTAATTTTGGACAGTGATGAAGCTTTCTTT.

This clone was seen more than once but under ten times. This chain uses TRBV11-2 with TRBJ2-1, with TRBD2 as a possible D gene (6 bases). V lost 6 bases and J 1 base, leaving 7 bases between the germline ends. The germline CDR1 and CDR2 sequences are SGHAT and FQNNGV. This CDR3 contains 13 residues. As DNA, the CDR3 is TGTGCCAGCAGGGGGGGATCCTACAATGAGCAGTTCTTC. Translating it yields CASRGGSYNEQFF.

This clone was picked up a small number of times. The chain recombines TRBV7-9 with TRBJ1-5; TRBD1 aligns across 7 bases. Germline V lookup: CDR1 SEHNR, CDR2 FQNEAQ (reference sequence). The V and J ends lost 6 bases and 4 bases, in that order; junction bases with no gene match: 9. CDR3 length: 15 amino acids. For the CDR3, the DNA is TGTGCCAGCAGTACCGGGACAGTTAGGAATCAGCCCCAGCATTTT. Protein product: CASSTGTVRNQPQHF.

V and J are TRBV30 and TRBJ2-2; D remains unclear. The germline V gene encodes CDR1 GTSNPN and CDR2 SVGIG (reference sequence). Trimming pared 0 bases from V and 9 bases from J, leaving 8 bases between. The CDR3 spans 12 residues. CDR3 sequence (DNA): TGTGCCTGGAGTGTAACGAGTAGGGAGCTGTTTTTT. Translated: CAWSVTSRELFF.

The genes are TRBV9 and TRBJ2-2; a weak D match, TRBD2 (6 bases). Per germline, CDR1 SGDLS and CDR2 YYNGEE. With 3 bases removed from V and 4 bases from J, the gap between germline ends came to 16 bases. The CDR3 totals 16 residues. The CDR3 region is CASSERFGSSTGELFF. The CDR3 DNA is TGTGCCAGCAGCGAAAGGTTCGGGAGTAGCACCGGGGAGCTGTTTTTT.

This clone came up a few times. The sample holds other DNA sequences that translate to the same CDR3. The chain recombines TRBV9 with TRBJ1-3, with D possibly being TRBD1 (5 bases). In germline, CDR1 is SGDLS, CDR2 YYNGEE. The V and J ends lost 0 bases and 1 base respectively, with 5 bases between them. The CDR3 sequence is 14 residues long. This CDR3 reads CASSVAGSGNTIYF. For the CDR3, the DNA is TGTGCCAGCAGCGTAGCAGGGTCTGGAAACACCATATATTTT.

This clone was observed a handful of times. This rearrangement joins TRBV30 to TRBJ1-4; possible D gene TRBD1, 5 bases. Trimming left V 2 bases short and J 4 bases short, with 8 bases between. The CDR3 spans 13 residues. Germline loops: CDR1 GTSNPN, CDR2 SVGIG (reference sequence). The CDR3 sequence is CAWSSGGNEKLFF. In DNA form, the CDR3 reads TGTGCCTGGAGTTCGGGGGGTAATGAAAAACTGTTTTTT.

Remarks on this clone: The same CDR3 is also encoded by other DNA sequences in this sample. CDR3 DNA sequence: TGTGCCAGCTCACCCGGACTCTCCTACGAGCAGTACTTC. Translated: CASSPGLSYEQYF. J is TRBJ2-7 and V is TRBV18; D possibly corresponds to TRBD2 (5 bases). Trimming took off 3 bases at V and 0 bases at J, with 6 bases between the two ends. The CDR3 contains 13 residues. The germline CDR1 and CDR2 sequences are KGHSH and LQKENI.